The 16 T cell receptor beta chains below come from one sample, sequenced in a study of cytomegalovirus exposure and HLA in healthy donors. The PCR used 60 Vbeta and 13 Jbeta primers. Clones were read by immunoSEQ multiplex PCR, and TCRdb kept only the in-frame ones, dropping some. Counted here are 150,000 to 200,000 clones, 77% occurring once; the ten biggest clones make up roughly 3.5%. Sequencing was carried out using PBMCs. The receptor source for this set is a woman between 55 and 75 years old in good health and CMV-seropositive.

In its sample, this clone was seen a few times. The V gene is TRBV28, the J gene TRBJ1-4, with D tentatively TRBD1 (5 bases). This CDR3 region has 14 residues. V gave up 7 bases and J gave up 8 bases, with 17 bases separating them. The germline CDR1 and CDR2 sequences are MDHEN and SYDVKM. CDR3 region: CASTGGNWKEKLFF. The CDR3 DNA is TGTGCCAGCACCGGGGGGAATTGGAAAGAAAAACTGTTTTTT.

This clone was recorded once. The rearrangement links TRBV7-2 to TRBJ1-5; D unclear. V gave up 3 bases and J gave up 0 bases, with 6 bases separating them. CDR1 SGHTA and CDR2 FQGNSA come from the germline V gene. This CDR3 is 14 amino acids long. The CDR3 coding sequence is TGTGCCAGCAGCTTCCGGGGTAGCAATCAGCCCCAGCATTTT. Amino acid sequence: CASSFRGSNQPQHF.

The rearrangement links TRBV7-6 to TRBJ1-2; the D gene is possibly TRBD1 (6 bases). V was clipped by 5 bases and J by 0 bases, with 10 bases between them. Germline lookup yields CDR1 SGHVS and CDR2 FNYEAQ. The CDR3 length is 14 residues. The CDR3 loop is CASSDGTTNYGYTF. The DNA for the CDR3 is TGTGCCAGCAGCGATGGGACAACTAACTATGGCTACACCTTC. The complete variable domain, with remaining parts taken from reference TRBV7-6 and TRBJ1-2, reads GAGVSQSPRYKVTKRGQDVALRCDPISGHVSLYWYRQALGQGPEFLTYFNYEAQQDKSGLPNDRFSAERPEGSISTLTIQRTEQRDSAMYRCASSDGTTNYGYTFGSGTRLTVV.

J is TRBJ2-7 and V is TRBV11-2; D unresolved. The germline V gene encodes CDR1 SGHAT and CDR2 FQNNGV. The CDR3 extends over 15 amino acids. Trimming pared 1 base from V and 4 bases from J, leaving 14 bases between. Here the CDR3 reads CASSLVEHSEYEQYF. In DNA form, the CDR3 reads TGTGCCAGCAGCTTAGTGGAGCATTCTGAGTACGAGCAGTACTTC.

The chain has TRBV28 and TRBJ1-2; no firm D call. CDR3 length: 14 residues. The germline V gene encodes CDR1 MDHEN and CDR2 SYDVKM. Trimming pared 8 bases from V and 2 bases from J, leaving 15 bases between. The CDR3 reads CASLKAVWNYGYTF. The CDR3 DNA reads TGTGCCAGCCTAAAGGCGGTTTGGAACTATGGCTACACCTTC.

This clone was detected only once. The chain couples TRBV28 to TRBJ2-5; TRBD2 matches at 7 bases. The assigned J gene may be wrong: the sequence end matches TRBJ2-7 better. The V gene's germline CDR1 is MDHEN and CDR2 SYDVKM. This CDR3 contains 12 residues. The CDR3 spells CASRGGIYEQYF. For the CDR3, the DNA is TGTGCCAGCAGGGGAGGGATTTACGAGCAGTACTTC.

The chain is built from TRBV9 and TRBJ2-3; the match to TRBD2 covers 7 bases. Germline assignment: CDR1 SGDLS and CDR2 YYNGEE. This CDR3 contains 14 residues. Trimming removed 4 bases from V and 1 base from J; junction bases left unmatched: 3. This chain's CDR3 is CASSIRGGTDTQYF. As DNA, the CDR3 is TGTGCCAGCAGCATACGGGGGGGCACAGATACGCAGTATTTT.

The chain carries TRBV29-1 and TRBJ2-3; TRBD1 is a possible D gene (7 bases). CDR1 SQVTM and CDR2 ANQGSEA come from the germline V gene. Trimming took off 6 bases at V and 2 bases at J, with 18 bases between the two ends. This CDR3 is 15 amino acids long. Written as DNA, the CDR3 is TGCAGCGTGGAGGGGACAGCCAAGAACACAGATACGCAGTATTTT. Translated: CSVEGTAKNTDTQYF.

The J gene is TRBJ2-7, the V gene TRBV21-1; the D call in the table, TRBD1, was not verified against the DNA. TRBV21-1 corresponds to a pseudogene. The CDR3 loop spans 18 amino acids. The CDR3 sequence: CASSKSKIRTGVWDEQYF. CDR3 nucleotides: TGTGCCAGCAGCAAAAGTAAAATCAGGACAGGGGTTTGGGACGAGCAGTACTTC.

The chain recombines TRBV2 with TRBJ1-1; D is unclear. The CDR3 contains 14 residues. Trimming stripped 7 bases from V and 0 bases from J, with 12 bases between. Germline CDR1 SNHLY, CDR2 FYNNEI. This CDR3 reads CASIPSTMNTEAFF. The CDR3, as DNA: TGTGCCAGCATTCCATCCACTATGAACACTGAAGCTTTCTTT.

V gene TRBV4-1 combines with J gene TRBJ2-2, with a weak D call TRBD1 (5 bases). This CDR3 region has 17 residues. V lost 0 bases and J 0 bases, leaving 11 bases between the germline ends. The germline CDR1 and CDR2 sequences are MGHRA and YSYEKL. The CDR3 region has the DNA TGCGCCAGCAGCCAAGAAGGCACAGGACCGAACACCGGGGAGCTGTTTTTT. It is translated as CASSQEGTGPNTGELFF.

The chain employs TRBV18 and TRBJ2-2; D possibly corresponds to TRBD2 (6 bases). The CDR3 runs to 18 residues. V was cut by 3 bases and J by 4 bases, with 21 bases left in between. Looked up from germline, CDR1 is KGHSH and CDR2 is LQKENI. The CDR3 DNA reads TGTGCCAGCTCACCTCAAATTGGGCTAGCGTCGAGCACCGGGGAGCTGTTTTTT. Residues: CASSPQIGLASSTGELFF.

V and J are TRBV21-1 and TRBJ2-1; the table's D call of TRBD2 was not tested on the DNA. TRBV21-1 is a pseudogene segment. This CDR3 is 14 amino acids long. Here the CDR3 reads CASAGAGGYNEQFF. DNA of the CDR3: TGTGCCAGCGCCGGGGCGGGAGGGTACAATGAGCAGTTCTTC.

The chain uses TRBV2 and TRBJ2-5; 12 bases match TRBD2. In germline, CDR1 is SNHLY, CDR2 FYNNEI. V lost 6 bases to trimming and J lost 5 bases; unmatched junction nucleotides: 16. The CDR3 runs 18 residues. The CDR3 protein is CASRRYSSGGAGEETQYF. The CDR3 DNA sequence: TGTGCCAGCAGGAGGTATTCTAGCGGGGGGGCCGGCGAGGAGACCCAGTACTTC.

J is TRBJ1-2 and V is TRBV7-9; tentatively, D is TRBD1 (6 bases). Trimming removed 4 bases at V and 4 bases at J, with 13 bases between. This CDR3 comprises 14 residues. Germline CDR1 SEHNR, CDR2 FQNEAQ (reference sequence). The CDR3 bases are TGTGCCAGCAGCTCAACACAGGGCTCCTATGGCTACACCTTC. Translation gives CASSSTQGSYGYTF.

The chain is built from TRBV7-2 and TRBJ2-2; 9 nucleotides align to TRBD2. CDR3 length: 15 residues. In germline, CDR1 is SGHTA, CDR2 FQGNSA. Trimming took 3 bases from V and 6 from J; bases not matched to a gene: 5. CDR3 nucleotide sequence: TGTGCCAGCAGCTTGTTGAGCGGGAGGTCCGGGGAGCTGTTTTTT. Amino acid sequence: CASSLLSGRSGELFF.